The 2 T cell receptor beta chains in this list originate from one sample, sequenced in a study of glioma-infiltrating T cells. TCR alpha and beta CDR3 regions were amplified from RNA using iRepertoire nested multiplex PCR. Via MiXCR, TCRdb re-called the multiplex PCR reads, giving one row per CDR3 protein. The sample lists some 100,000 distinct CDR3 sequences, 20% to 25% occurring once. Sequenced input: glioma tissue, nonneoplastic brain tissue, or PBMCs (not recorded which). These receptor sequences come from a human donor with low-grade glioma or glioblastoma, undergoing nonglioma brain surgery, or in good health (not recorded which).

This clonotype was recorded at least ten times. V usage is TRBV27 and J usage is TRBJ2-7; D gene ambiguous. The ends were cut back, 6 bases at V and 0 bases at J, with 15 bases in the middle. This CDR3 is 15 amino acids long. CDR1 is MNHEY, CDR2 SMNVEV, per germline (reference sequence). The DNA of the CDR3 is TGTGCCAGCAGACCTGATGTCATTTTCTCCTACGAGCAGTACTTC. Translation: CASRPDVIFSYEQYF.

There are many counts of this clonotype. The rearrangement uses TRBV19 and TRBJ1-5; weak D call: TRBD1 (6 bases). Trimming left V 7 bases short and J 9 bases short, with 13 bases between. Germline V gene sequence: CDR1 LNHDA, CDR2 SQIVND (reference sequence). CDR3 length: 12 residues. CDR3 residues: CASTKGGRPQHF. In DNA, the CDR3 is TGTGCCAGTACTAAAGGGGGGCGGCCCCAGCATTTT.